This passage covers 14 T cell receptor beta chains from one sample sequenced in a study of CD8+ T cells in alopecia areata. RNA extraction and reverse transcription yielded cDNA as sequencing template. The table came from immunoSEQ multiplex PCR; TCRdb's copy has only in-frame clones and leaves some out. The top ten clones hold less than 20% of a sample with roughly 150,000 clones, more than 45% of them seen once. The material sequenced was CD8+ T cells sorted from blood, taken at week 0. Receptor source: a human donor with alopecia areata.

This clone was observed a few times. The chain has TRBV30 and TRBJ1-2, with D perhaps matching TRBD1 (5 bases). CDR3 length: 16 amino acids. Deletions cut 1 base from V and 3 bases from J, with 18 bases between. CDR1 is GTSNPN and CDR2 is SVGIG in the germline V gene (reference sequence). Here the CDR3 reads CAWSEGASIPYYGYTF. CDR3 DNA: TGTGCCTGGAGTGAAGGGGCGTCAATCCCATACTATGGCTACACCTTC.

In its sample, this clone was seen a few times. The chain has TRBV5-6 and TRBJ2-5; weak D call: TRBD1 (5 bases). V shed 2 bases and J shed 1 base, with 9 bases lying between them. The germline V gene encodes CDR1 SGHDT and CDR2 YYEEEE. The CDR3 has 14 residues. Here the CDR3 DNA reads TGTGCCAGCAGCTTAGTCGACAGCCAAGAGACCCAGTACTTC. Protein sequence: CASSLVDSQETQYF.

This clone turned up a few times. The V and J genes are TRBV5-6 and TRBJ2-7, with 10 bases fitting TRBD1. CDR3 length: 14 residues. Germline V CDR1 and CDR2: SGHDT, YYEEEE. Losses at the gene ends were 2 bases for V and 6 bases for J; bases not matched to a gene: 5. This CDR3 is CASSFGTGAGEQYF. The CDR3 bases are TGTGCCAGCAGCTTCGGGACAGGGGCCGGCGAGCAGTACTTC.

J is TRBJ2-3 and V is TRBV2; 8 nucleotides match TRBD2. Looked up from germline, CDR1 is SNHLY and CDR2 is FYNNEI. V lost 3 bases and J lost 5; bases outside the gene matches: 7. This CDR3 is built from 15 residues. The CDR3 sequence is CASSDSSGGRDTQYF. In DNA, the CDR3 is TGTGCCAGCAGTGACTCTTCGGGGGGGAGAGATACGCAGTATTTT.

V gene TRBV9 combines with J gene TRBJ1-5; D gene ambiguous. The ends were cut back, 0 bases at V and 4 bases at J, with 5 bases in the middle. The length of the CDR3 is 13 residues. CDR1 is SGDLS and CDR2 is YYNGEE in the germline V gene. For the CDR3, the DNA is TGTGCCAGCAGCGTAGATGAGAATCAGCCCCAGCATTTT. The encoded protein is CASSVDENQPQHF.

J is TRBJ2-7 and V is TRBV6-1; 8 bases line up with TRBD1. From germline, CDR1 is MNHNS and CDR2 SASEGT. The V gene end was trimmed by 10 bases and the J gene end by 7 bases; junction bases not matched to a gene: 12. The CDR3 is 13 amino acids. CDR3 coding DNA: TGTGCCATCCTCCGACAGGGGATTCAGGAGCAGTACTTC. Translated, it gives CAILRQGIQEQYF.

This clone was seen many times. The chain uses TRBV6-6 and TRBJ2-3; 8 bases map to TRBD1. There are 16 residues in the CDR3. Per germline, CDR1 MNHNY and CDR2 SVGAGI (reference sequence). With V trimmed by 0 bases and J by 1 base, 3 bases remained unmatched. CDR3 in amino acids: CASSYSAGGGTDTQYF. In nucleotides, the CDR3 is TGTGCCAGCAGTTACTCTGCAGGGGGCGGCACAGATACGCAGTATTTT.

This chain uses TRBV7-6 with TRBJ1-4; no firm D call. The CDR3 has 13 amino acids. Per the germline V gene, CDR1 is SGHVS and CDR2 is FNYEAQ. The V end was cut by 4 bases, the J end by 8 bases, with 11 bases between. The CDR3 DNA reads as TGTGCCAGCAGCTACGGGGTAGGGGAAAAACTGTTTTTT. Protein sequence: CASSYGVGEKLFF.

The chain couples TRBV7-9 to TRBJ1-1; D is unclear. Germline V gives CDR1 SEHNR, CDR2 FQNEAQ (reference sequence). This CDR3 spans 15 amino acids. Trimming shortened V by 1 base and J by 0 bases, and 9 bases separated the two germline ends. DNA of the CDR3: TGTGCCAGCAGCTTAGGAGCCCAGGTGAACACTGAAGCTTTCTTT. This codes for CASSLGAQVNTEAFF.

The V gene is TRBV5-1, the J gene TRBJ2-3; TRBD1 is a possible D gene (5 bases). The CDR3 length is 15 residues. CDR1 is SGHRS, CDR2 YFSETQ, per germline. The germline V and J ends were trimmed by 2 bases and 3 bases, with 13 bases remaining between them. The CDR3 loop reads CASSLRQPATDTQYF. The CDR3 DNA reads as TGCGCCAGCAGCTTACGACAGCCTGCAACAGATACGCAGTATTTT.

The gene calls are TRBV30 and TRBJ2-7, with 7 bases that match TRBD1. V was pared by 5 bases and J by 4 bases, with 5 bases of the junction left unmatched. The germline gives CDR1 GTSNPN, CDR2 SVGIG (reference sequence). The CDR3 has 12 amino acids. CDR3 sequence reads: CAWGDSQYEQYF. In nucleotides, the CDR3 is TGTGCCTGGGGGGACAGCCAATACGAGCAGTACTTC. Using reference TRBV30 and TRBJ2-7 for the parts outside the CDR3, the full variable domain is SQTIHQWPATLVQPVGSPLSLECTVEGTSNPNLYWYRQAAGRGLQLLFYSVGIGQISSEVPQNLSASRPQDRQFILSSKKLLLSDSGFYLCAWGDSQYEQYFGPGTRLTVT.

The genes are TRBV6-1 and TRBJ1-2; 9 positions agree with TRBD1. CDR3 length: 14 amino acids. Germline CDR1 MNHNS, CDR2 SASEGT. The V and J ends lost 3 bases and 5 bases, in that order; junction bases with no gene match: 4. The CDR3 DNA reads TGTGCCAGCAGTGAGGGACAGGGAGGGTATGGCTACACCTTC. Translated, it gives CASSEGQGGYGYTF.

The table lists this clone with a few counts. The CDR3 is CASSRDSYNEQFF. The CDR3, as DNA: TGTGCCAGCAGCCGGGACAGTTACAATGAGCAGTTCTTC. This chain joins TRBV27 and TRBJ2-1; 7 bases line up with TRBD1. CDR3 length: 13 amino acids. The germline CDR1 and CDR2 sequences are MNHEY and SMNVEV (reference sequence). V dropped 6 bases and J dropped 4; count of bases not matched to a gene: 3.

The gene calls are TRBV30 and TRBJ1-5; D is possibly TRBD1 (5 bases). Germline CDR1 is GTSNPN and CDR2 is SVGIG (reference sequence). V dropped 2 bases and J dropped 3 bases, with 17 bases sitting between them. The CDR3 covers 16 residues. The CDR3 sequence: CAWSPNGQELNQPQHF. The CDR3 DNA follows: TGTGCCTGGAGTCCAAATGGACAAGAACTCAATCAGCCCCAGCATTTT.